This T cell receptor (beta chain) was retrieved from a study of metastatic and nonmetastatic thyroid tumors. Every patient was untreated before thyroid surgery. This clone was observed many times. TCRdb re-called clones from the PCR reads using MiXCR. The table has 21,000 or so clones, roughly a quarter seen once. The sequence was obtained from a female donor with papillary thyroid cancer or a benign thyroid nodule (not recorded which). Some clones in this sample may be carry-over from other donors' samples. The sequenced material came from tumor tissue.

As DNA, the CDR3 is TGTGCCAGCAGCGTATCGGGGTCCTACGAGCAGTACTTC. Translation: CASSVSGSYEQYF. This chain uses TRBV9 with TRBJ2-7, with TRBD2 as a possible D gene (5 bases). Germline lookup yields CDR1 SGDLS and CDR2 YYNGEE. Trimming took 1 base from V and 1 from J, leaving 6 bases between them. This CDR3 has 13 amino acids. Combining the CDR3 with reference TRBV9 and TRBJ2-7 gives the whole variable domain DSGVTQTPKHLITATGQRVTLRCSPRSGDLSVYWYQQSLDQGLQFLIQYYNGEERAKGNILERFSAQQFPDLHSELNLSSLELGDSALYFCASSVSGSYEQYFGPGTRLTVT.